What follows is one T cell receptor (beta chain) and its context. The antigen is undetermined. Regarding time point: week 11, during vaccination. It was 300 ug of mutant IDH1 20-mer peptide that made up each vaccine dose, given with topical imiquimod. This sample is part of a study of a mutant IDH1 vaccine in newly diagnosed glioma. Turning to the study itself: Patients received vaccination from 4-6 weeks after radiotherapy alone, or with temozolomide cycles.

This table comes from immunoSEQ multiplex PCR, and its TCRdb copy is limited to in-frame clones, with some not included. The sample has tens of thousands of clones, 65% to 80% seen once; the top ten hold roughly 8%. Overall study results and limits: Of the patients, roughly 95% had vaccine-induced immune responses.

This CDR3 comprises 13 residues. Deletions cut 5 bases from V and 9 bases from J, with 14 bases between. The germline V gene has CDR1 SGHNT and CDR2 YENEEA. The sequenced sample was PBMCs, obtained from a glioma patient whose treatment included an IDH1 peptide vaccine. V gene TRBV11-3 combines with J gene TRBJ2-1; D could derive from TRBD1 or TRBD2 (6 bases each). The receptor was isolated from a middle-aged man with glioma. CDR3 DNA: TGTGCCAGCAGCGGAGAACAGGGAGGTGAGCAGTTCTTC. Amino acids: CASSGEQGGEQFF.